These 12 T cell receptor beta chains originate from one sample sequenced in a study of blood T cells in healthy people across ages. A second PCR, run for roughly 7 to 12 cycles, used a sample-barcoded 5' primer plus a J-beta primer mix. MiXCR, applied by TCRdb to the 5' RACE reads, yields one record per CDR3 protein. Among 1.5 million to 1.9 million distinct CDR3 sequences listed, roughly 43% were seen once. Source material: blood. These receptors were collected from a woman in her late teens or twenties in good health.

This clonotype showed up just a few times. The CDR3 protein is CASSLTGGLTYEQYF. CDR3 DNA sequence: TGTGCCAGCAGTTTGACGGGAGGCCTCACCTACGAGCAGTACTTC. The chain uses TRBV12-3 or TRBV12-4 and TRBJ2-7; 7 nucleotides agree with TRBD2. This CDR3 spans 15 amino acids. With V trimmed by 3 bases and J by 2 bases, 7 bases remained unmatched.

Here the CDR3 DNA reads TGTGCCAGCAGTTGCCCCGGGGCGGAAGAGCAGTACTTC. The encoded protein is CASSCPGAEEQYF. The chain employs TRBV27 and TRBJ2-7; D assignment may be TRBD1 or TRBD2 (5 bases each). Germline CDR1 reads MNHEY; CDR2 reads SMNVEV (reference sequence). The CDR3 spans 13 residues. Trimming pared 4 bases from V and 7 bases from J, leaving 14 bases between.

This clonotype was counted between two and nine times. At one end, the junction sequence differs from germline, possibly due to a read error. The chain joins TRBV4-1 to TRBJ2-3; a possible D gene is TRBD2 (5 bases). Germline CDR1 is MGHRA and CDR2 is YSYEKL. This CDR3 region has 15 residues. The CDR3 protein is CASSQVASNTDTQYF. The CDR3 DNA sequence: TGCGCCAGCAGTCAAGTAGCTAGCAACACAGATACGCAGTATTTT.

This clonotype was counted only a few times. The CDR3 nucleotides read TGTGCCACCACCCGGACTAGCGGCGGAGATACGCAGTATTTT. Residues: CATTRTSGGDTQYF. V usage is TRBV6-2 or TRBV6-3 and J usage is TRBJ2-3; TRBD2 agrees at 10 bases. Germline V gene sequence: CDR1 MNHEY, CDR2 SVGEGT. The CDR3 extends over 14 amino acids. J lost 5 bases, V lost 10 bases, and 9 bases had no gene match.

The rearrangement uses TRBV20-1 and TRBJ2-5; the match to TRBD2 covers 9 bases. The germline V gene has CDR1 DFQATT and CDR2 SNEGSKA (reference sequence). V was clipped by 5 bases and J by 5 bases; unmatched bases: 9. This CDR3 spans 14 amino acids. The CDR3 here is CSAHVAGVGETQYF. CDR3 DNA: TGCAGTGCTCACGTAGCGGGAGTGGGGGAGACCCAGTACTTC.

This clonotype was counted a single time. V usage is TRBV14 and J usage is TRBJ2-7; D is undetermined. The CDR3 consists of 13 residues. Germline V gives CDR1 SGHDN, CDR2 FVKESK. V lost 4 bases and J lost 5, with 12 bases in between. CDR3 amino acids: CASSPSKVNEQYF. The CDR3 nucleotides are TGTGCCAGCAGCCCCTCGAAGGTCAACGAGCAGTACTTC.

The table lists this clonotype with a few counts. CDR3 DNA: TGTGCCAGCTCTGAGGCGGTTTATGGCTACACCTTC. Translating it yields CASSEAVYGYTF. This chain links TRBV25-1 with TRBJ1-2; no clear D gene. CDR3 length: 12 amino acids. V was pared by 8 bases and J by 5 bases, with 12 bases between. Germline V gives CDR1 MGHDK, CDR2 SYGVNS.

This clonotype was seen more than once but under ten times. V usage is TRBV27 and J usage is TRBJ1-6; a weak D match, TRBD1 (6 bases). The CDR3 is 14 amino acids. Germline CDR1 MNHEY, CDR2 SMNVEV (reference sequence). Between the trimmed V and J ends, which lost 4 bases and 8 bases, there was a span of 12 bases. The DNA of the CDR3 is TGTGCCAGCAGTTCTGGGGGCGCCGATTCACCCCTCCACTTT. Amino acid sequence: CASSSGGADSPLHF.

CDR3 nucleotide sequence: TGTGCCACCAGCGCTCGCGTTATACTCTCTGGAAACACCATATATTTT. This encodes CATSARVILSGNTIYF. The gene calls are TRBV15 and TRBJ1-3; D ambiguous. V dropped 5 bases and J dropped 0 bases, with 14 bases sitting between them. The CDR3 length is 16 residues. CDR1 is LNHNV, CDR2 YYDKDF, per germline (reference sequence).

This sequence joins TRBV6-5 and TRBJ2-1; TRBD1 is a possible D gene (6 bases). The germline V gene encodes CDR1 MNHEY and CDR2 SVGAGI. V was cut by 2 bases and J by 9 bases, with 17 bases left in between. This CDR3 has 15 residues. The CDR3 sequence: CASSYDRSGNSEQFF. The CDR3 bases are TGTGCCAGCAGTTACGACAGGTCGGGGAACAGTGAGCAGTTCTTC.

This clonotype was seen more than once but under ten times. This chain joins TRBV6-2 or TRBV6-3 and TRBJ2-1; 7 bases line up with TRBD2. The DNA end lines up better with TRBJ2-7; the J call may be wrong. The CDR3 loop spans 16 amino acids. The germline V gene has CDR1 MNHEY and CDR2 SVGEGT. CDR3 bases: TGTGCCAGCAGTTACGGCGGGAGTGGCTCCTACAATGAGCAGTACTTC. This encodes CASSYGGSGSYNEQYF.

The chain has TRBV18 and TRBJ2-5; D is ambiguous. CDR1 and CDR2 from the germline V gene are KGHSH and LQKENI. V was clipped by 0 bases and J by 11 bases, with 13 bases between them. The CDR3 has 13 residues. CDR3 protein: CASSPPSTNEQYF. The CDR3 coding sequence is TGTGCCAGCTCACCACCGTCAACAAATGAGCAGTACTTC.